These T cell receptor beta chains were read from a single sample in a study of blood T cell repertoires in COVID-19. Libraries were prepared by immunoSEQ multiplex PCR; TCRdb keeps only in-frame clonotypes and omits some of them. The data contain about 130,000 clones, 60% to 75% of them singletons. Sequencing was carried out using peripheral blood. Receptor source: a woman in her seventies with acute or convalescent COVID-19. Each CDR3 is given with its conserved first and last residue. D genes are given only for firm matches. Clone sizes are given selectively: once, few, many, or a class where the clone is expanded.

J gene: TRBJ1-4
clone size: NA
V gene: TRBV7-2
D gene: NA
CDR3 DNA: TGTGCCAGCAGCTTGCATAGAAGTGATGAAAAACTGTTTTTT
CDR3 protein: CASSLHRSDEKLFF

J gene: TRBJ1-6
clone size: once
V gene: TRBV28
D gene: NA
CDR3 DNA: TGTGCCAGCAGTTTCCCCGGGACAAATAATTCACCCCTCCACTTT
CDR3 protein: CASSFPGTNNSPLHF

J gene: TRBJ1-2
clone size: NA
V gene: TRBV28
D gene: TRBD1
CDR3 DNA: TGTGCCAGCAGTGTAGGGGGCAGCATGGTTTATGGCTACACCTTC
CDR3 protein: CASSVGGSMVYGYTF

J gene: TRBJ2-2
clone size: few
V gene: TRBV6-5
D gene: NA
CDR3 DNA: TGTGCCAGCAGTTACTCGTGGGGGGATTCCGGGGAGCTGTTTTTT
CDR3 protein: CASSYSWGDSGELFF

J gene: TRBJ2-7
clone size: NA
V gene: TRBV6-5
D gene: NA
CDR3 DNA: TGTGCCAGCATGTGGGCTAGCAGTCGGGACACGCAGTACTTC
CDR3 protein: CASMWASSRDTQYF

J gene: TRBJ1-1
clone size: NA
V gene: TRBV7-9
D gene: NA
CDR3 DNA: TGTGCCAGCAGCCCCGCCGGGGGATCGAACACTGAAGCTTTCTTT
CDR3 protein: CASSPAGGSNTEAFF

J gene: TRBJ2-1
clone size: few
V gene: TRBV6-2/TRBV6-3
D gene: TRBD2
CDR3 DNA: TGTGCCAGCAGTTATGCCCTGGCGGGGGACCCATACAATGAGCAGTTCTTC
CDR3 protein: CASSYALAGDPYNEQFF

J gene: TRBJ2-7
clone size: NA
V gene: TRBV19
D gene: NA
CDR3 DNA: NA
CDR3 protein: CASLDKAHYEQYF

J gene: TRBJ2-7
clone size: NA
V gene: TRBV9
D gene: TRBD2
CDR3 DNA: TGTGCCAGCAGCGCCCCGGGACTAGCTCATGAGCAGTACTTC
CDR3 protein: CASSAPGLAHEQYF

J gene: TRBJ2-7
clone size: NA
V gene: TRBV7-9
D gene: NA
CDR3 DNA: TGTGCCAGCAGCTCGGAGGCTCTAAGCTCCTACGAGCAGTACTTC
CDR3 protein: CASSSEALSSYEQYF

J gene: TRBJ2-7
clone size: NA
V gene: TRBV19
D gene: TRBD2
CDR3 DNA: TGTGCCAGTAGCCCTGGACTAGCGAAGTTCCCCTACGAGCAGTACTTC
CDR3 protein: CASSPGLAKFPYEQYF

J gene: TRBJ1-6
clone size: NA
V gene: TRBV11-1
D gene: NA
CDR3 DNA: TGTGCCAGCAGCTCGGACGACAGTAATTCACCCCTCCACTTT
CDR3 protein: CASSSDDSNSPLHF

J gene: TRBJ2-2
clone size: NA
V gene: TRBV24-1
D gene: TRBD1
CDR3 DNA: TGTGCCACCAGTGACCGAAGACAGGGAGTAGGGACCGGGGAGCTGTTTTTT
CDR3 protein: CATSDRRQGVGTGELFF

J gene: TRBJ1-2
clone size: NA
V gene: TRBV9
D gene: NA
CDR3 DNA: TGTGCCAGCAGCGTAGACGATATGGGCAGATATACAGGCTACACCTTC
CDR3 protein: CASSVDDMGRYTGYTF

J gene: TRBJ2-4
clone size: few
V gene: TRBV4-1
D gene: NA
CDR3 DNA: TGCGCCAGCAGCCAACAGGGGAAAGCCAAAAACATTCAGTACTTC
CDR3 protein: CASSQQGKAKNIQYF

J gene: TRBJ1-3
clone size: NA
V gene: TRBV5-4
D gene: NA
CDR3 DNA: TGTGCCAGCAGCCTCGGAGGTCGCTCTGGAAACACCATATATTTT
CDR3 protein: CASSLGGRSGNTIYF

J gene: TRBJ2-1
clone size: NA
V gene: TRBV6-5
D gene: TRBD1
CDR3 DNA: TGTGCCAGCAGGAGGGGGCTCAGCAATGAGCAGTTCTTC
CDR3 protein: CASRRGLSNEQFF

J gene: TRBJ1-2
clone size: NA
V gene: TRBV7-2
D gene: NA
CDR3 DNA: TGTGCCAGCAGCTTAAGTACAGGGTGGAACTATGGCTACACCTTC
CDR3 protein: CASSLSTGWNYGYTF

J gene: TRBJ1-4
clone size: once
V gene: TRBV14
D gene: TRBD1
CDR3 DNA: TGTGCCAGCAGCCACCGCTACAGGGGAAATCATGAAAAACTGTTTTTT
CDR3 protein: CASSHRYRGNHEKLFF

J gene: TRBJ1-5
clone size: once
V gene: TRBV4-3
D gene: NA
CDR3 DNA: TGCGCCAGCAGCCAAGATGCACAGGGAGATCAGCCCCAGCATTTT
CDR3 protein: CASSQDAQGDQPQHF

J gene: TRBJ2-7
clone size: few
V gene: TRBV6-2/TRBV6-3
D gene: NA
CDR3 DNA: TGTGCCAGCAGTTCCCATGGGCAGGAACGGAACGAGCAGTACTTC
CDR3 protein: CASSSHGQERNEQYF

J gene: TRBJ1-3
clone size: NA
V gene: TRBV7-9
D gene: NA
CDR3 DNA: TGTGCCAGCAGCCAGGACACCATATATTTT
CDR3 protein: CASSQDTIYF

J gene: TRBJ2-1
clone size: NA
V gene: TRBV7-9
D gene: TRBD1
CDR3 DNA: TGTGCCAGCAGCTTAGGGGACAGGGGGCGCCCCAATGAGCAGTTCTTC
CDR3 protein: CASSLGDRGRPNEQFF

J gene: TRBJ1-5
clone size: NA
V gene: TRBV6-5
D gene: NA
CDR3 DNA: TGTGCCAGAAAAGACAGGAAGTATAGCAATCAGCCCCAGCATTTT
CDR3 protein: CARKDRKYSNQPQHF

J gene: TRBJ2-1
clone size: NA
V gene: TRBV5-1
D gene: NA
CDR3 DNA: TGCGCCAGCAGCTTGCCCACTAGTTCCCATGAGCAGTTCTTC
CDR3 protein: CASSLPTSSHEQFF

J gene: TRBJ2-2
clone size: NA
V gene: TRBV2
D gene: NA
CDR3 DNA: TGTGCCAGCAGTGGATATACTTTGAACACCGGGGAGCTGTTTTTT
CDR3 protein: CASSGYTLNTGELFF

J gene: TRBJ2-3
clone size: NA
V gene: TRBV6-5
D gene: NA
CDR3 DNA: TGTGCCAGCACTCATGCTGGGCCCACAGATACGCAGTATTTT
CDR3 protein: CASTHAGPTDTQYF

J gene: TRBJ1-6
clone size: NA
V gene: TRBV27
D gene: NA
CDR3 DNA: TGTGCCAGCCGATTCAGGGTTACGGATTCACCCCTCCACTTT
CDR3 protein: CASRFRVTDSPLHF

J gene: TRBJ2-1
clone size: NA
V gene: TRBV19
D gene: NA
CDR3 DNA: TGTGCCAGTAGTCATCGAGCAGGGTACAATGAGCAGTTCTTC
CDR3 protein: CASSHRAGYNEQFF

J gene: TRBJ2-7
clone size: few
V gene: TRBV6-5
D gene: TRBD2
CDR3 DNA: TGTGCCAGCAGTTCCTCGGGGGGCTACGAGCAGTACTTC
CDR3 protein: CASSSSGGYEQYF

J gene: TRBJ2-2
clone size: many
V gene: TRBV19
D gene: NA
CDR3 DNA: TGTGCCAGTAGCGGACAGACGGGAACCGGGGAGCTGTTTTTT
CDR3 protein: CASSGQTGTGELFF

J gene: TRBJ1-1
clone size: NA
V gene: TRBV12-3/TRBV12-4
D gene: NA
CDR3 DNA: TGTGCCAGCAGTTTTGGCCCGAGGCCTGAAGCTTTCTTT
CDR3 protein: CASSFGPRPEAFF

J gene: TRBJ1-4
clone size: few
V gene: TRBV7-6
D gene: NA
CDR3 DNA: TGTGCCAGCAGCTTAGGAGGCGGAAGCAATGAAAAACTGTTTTTT
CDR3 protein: CASSLGGGSNEKLFF

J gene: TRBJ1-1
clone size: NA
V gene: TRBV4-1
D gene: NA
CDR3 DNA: TGCGCCAGCAGCCATTCCTGGGGACAAGTGAACACTGAAGCTTTCTTT
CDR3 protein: CASSHSWGQVNTEAFF

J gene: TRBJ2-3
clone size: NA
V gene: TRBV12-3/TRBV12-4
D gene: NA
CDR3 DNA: TGTGCCAGCAGTTTAGCTAGCGGAGATACGCAGTATTTT
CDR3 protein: CASSLASGDTQYF

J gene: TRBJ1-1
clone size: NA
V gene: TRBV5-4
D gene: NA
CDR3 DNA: TGTGCCAGCAGCTTGGGGCAGGGAGGGACGGGGACTGAAGCTTTCTTT
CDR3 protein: CASSLGQGGTGTEAFF

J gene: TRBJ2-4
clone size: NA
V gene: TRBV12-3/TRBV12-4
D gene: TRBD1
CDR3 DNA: TGTGCCAGCAGTAGAGACAGGGACATTCAGTACTTC
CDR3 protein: CASSRDRDIQYF

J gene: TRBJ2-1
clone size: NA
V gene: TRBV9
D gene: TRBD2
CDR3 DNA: TGTGCCAGCAGCCCTCCGGGGGGGGTCTTCAATGAGCAGTTCTTC
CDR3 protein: CASSPPGGVFNEQFF

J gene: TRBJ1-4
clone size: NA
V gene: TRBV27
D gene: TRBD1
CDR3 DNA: TGTGCCAGCAGTTCGTCCCGGGACAGGGCGTTGGGCGAAAAACTGTTTTTT
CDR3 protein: CASSSSRDRALGEKLFF

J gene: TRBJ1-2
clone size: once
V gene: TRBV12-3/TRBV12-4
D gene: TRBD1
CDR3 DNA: TGTGCCAGCAGGATGCAGGGGGCAGGTGGCTACACCTTC
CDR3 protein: CASRMQGAGGYTF

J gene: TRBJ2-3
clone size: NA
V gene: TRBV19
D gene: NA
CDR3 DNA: TGTGCCAGTAGTATTAACAGGGGCACAGATACGCAGTATTTT
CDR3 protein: CASSINRGTDTQYF

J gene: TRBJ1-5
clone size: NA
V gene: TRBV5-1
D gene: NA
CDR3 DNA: TGCGCCAGCAGCTTCGAGGGCAGCCTCAATCAGCCCCAGCATTTT
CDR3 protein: CASSFEGSLNQPQHF

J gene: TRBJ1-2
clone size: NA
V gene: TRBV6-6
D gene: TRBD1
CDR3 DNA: TGTGCCAGCAGAACGGGAAGTGGGACAGCCAACTATGGCTACACCTTC
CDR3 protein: CASRTGSGTANYGYTF

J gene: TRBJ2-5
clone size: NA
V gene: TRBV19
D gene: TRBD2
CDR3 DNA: TGTGCCAGTGGGGCGGCTAGCGGTTACCAAGAGACCCAGTACTTC
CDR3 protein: CASGAASGYQETQYF

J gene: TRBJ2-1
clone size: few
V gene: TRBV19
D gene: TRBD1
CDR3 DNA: TGTGCCAGCCTAAAAACAGGGGCCTACAATGAGCAGTTCTTC
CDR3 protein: CASLKTGAYNEQFF

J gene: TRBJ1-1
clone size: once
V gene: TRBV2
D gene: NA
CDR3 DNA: TGTGCCAGCAGTCGGCAGGACACTGAAGCTTTCTTT
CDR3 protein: CASSRQDTEAFF

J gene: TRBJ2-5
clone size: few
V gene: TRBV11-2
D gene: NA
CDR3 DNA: TGTGCCAGCAGCTTCGAAGAGACCCAGTACTTC
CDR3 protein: CASSFEETQYF

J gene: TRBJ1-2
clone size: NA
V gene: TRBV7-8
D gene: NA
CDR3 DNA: TGTGCCAGCAGCTCAACTGACTATGGCTACACCTTC
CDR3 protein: CASSSTDYGYTF

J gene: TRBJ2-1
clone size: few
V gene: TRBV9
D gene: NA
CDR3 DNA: TGTGCCAGCAGCGTAGGAACGGGTTCCTACAATGAGCAGTTCTTC
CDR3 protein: CASSVGTGSYNEQFF

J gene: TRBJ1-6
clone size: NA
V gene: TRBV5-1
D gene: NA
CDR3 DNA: TGCGCCAGCAGCTTGGGGTCGGGGAAGGCTAATTCACCCCTCCACTTT
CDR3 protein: CASSLGSGKANSPLHF

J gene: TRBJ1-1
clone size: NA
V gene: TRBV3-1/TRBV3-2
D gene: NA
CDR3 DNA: TGTGCCAGCAGCTTTCAGGTTCCCATACGCACTGAAGCTTTCTTT
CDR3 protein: CASSFQVPIRTEAFF

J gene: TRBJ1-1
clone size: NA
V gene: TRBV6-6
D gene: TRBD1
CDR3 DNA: TGTGCCAGCAGTTGGGACAGGCCCTCTGAAGCTTTCTTT
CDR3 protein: CASSWDRPSEAFF